The 20 T cell receptor beta chains reported below all come from one sample, sequenced in a study of metastatic and nonmetastatic thyroid tumors. TCRdb re-called clones from the PCR reads using MiXCR. The data show approximately 35,000 clones, 11% seen once. Thyroid surgery took place with no prior treatment in any patient. The sample comprised blood. The receptors were gathered from a female donor with papillary thyroid cancer or a benign thyroid nodule (not recorded which). Some clones in this sample may be carry-over from other donors' samples.

This clone came up many times. The chain joins TRBV9 to TRBJ2-7; TRBD1 aligns across 11 bases. CDR1 SGDLS and CDR2 YYNGEE come from the germline V gene. CDR3 length: 15 amino acids. Trimming at V came to 0 bases and at J to 3 bases, leaving 2 bases not matched to a gene. CDR3 amino acids: CASSVGTGGGYEQYF. The CDR3 region has the DNA TGTGCCAGCAGCGTAGGGACAGGGGGCGGCTACGAGCAGTACTTC.

This clone has at least ten counts. This sequence joins TRBV29-1 and TRBJ2-7, with 10 bases fitting TRBD2. The trim removed 6 bases at V and 3 bases at J, leaving 8 bases unmatched. The CDR3 contains 14 residues. The germline V gene has CDR1 SQVTM and CDR2 ANQGSEA. CDR3 protein: CSVLGLADNYEQYF. The CDR3 bases are TGCAGCGTGTTAGGACTAGCGGACAACTACGAGCAGTACTTC.

As concerns this clone: An end of the junction differs from the germline gene, which may be a read error. This chain uses TRBV2 with TRBJ1-2, with TRBD1 matching 8 bases. The V gene's germline CDR1 is SNHLY and CDR2 FYNNEI. This CDR3 is built from 12 residues. The CDR3 region is CASREDRGGYTF. The CDR3 DNA is TGTGCCAGCAGGGAAGACAGGGGAGGCTACACCTTC.

V gene TRBV20-1 combines with J gene TRBJ1-2; D may be TRBD1 (5 bases). Germline V gene sequence: CDR1 DFQATT, CDR2 SNEGSKA (reference sequence). V lost 2 bases and J 5 bases, leaving 9 bases between the germline ends. CDR3 length: 12 amino acids. CDR3 sequence (DNA): TGCAGTGCTAGACCGACAGAATATGGCTACACCTTC. Translated: CSARPTEYGYTF.

The chain uses TRBV11-2 and TRBJ2-7; possible D gene TRBD2, 6 bases. The CDR3 consists of 14 residues. V was trimmed by 5 bases and J by 0 bases, leaving 11 bases between them. CDR1 SGHAT and CDR2 FQNNGV come from the germline V gene. Here the CDR3 reads CASSPLARSYEQYF. In DNA, the CDR3 is TGTGCCAGCAGCCCCCTAGCGCGCTCCTACGAGCAGTACTTC.

This clone was observed many times. This chain links TRBV20-1 with TRBJ1-2, with 11 bases identical to TRBD1. This CDR3 spans 13 amino acids. The germline V gene encodes CDR1 DFQATT and CDR2 SNEGSKA (reference sequence). The V and J ends lost 5 bases and 2 bases, in that order; junction bases with no gene match: 1. CDR3: CSAWDRGNYGYTF. The CDR3 DNA reads as TGCAGTGCTTGGGACAGGGGGAACTATGGCTACACCTTC.

This clone was seen repeatedly, ten times or more. The chain has TRBV28 and TRBJ2-6; a weak D match, TRBD1 (5 bases). CDR1 and CDR2 from the germline V gene are MDHEN and SYDVKM. Trimming took 9 bases from V and 3 from J, leaving 12 bases between them. The CDR3 sequence is 14 residues long. In nucleotides, the CDR3 is TGTGCCAGTCAGCAGGGTGGTGGGGCCAACGTCCTGACTTTC. Translated: CASQQGGGANVLTF.

The chain has TRBV20-1 and TRBJ2-7; TRBD2 aligns across 7 bases. The CDR3 extends over 11 amino acids. Germline trimming cut 6 bases from V and 2 bases from J; bases unmatched to any gene: 1. Germline values: CDR1 DFQATT, CDR2 SNEGSKA (reference sequence). The DNA of the CDR3 is TGCAGTGCGGGAGGGCCCTACGAGCAGTACTTC. It translates to CSAGGPYEQYF.

This clone came up many times. The V and J genes are TRBV19 and TRBJ2-2; maybe TRBD2 (6 bases). CDR1 and CDR2 from the germline V gene are LNHDA and SQIVND (reference sequence). With 10 bases removed from V and 2 bases from J, the gap between germline ends came to 14 bases. This CDR3 has 14 residues. In nucleotides, the CDR3 is TGTGCCACCACCCCGGACTATAACACCGGGGAGCTGTTTTTT. Amino acid sequence: CATTPDYNTGELFF.

This clone was counted ten times or more. The V gene is TRBV6-5, the J gene TRBJ1-1; 10 bases agree with TRBD1. Germline lookup yields CDR1 MNHEY and CDR2 SVGAGI. The trim removed 3 bases at V and 0 bases at J, leaving 10 bases unmatched. This CDR3 has 18 residues. The CDR3 nucleotides are TGTGCCAGCAGTTATAACCATGGGACAGGGGCTATGAACACTGAAGCTTTCTTT. Translated, it gives CASSYNHGTGAMNTEAFF.

This clone was counted ten times or more. The rearrangement uses TRBV20-1 and TRBJ2-1; D perhaps matches TRBD1 (5 bases). V was clipped by 5 bases and J by 9 bases, with 14 bases between them. Germline CDR1 and CDR2: DFQATT and SNEGSKA (reference sequence). This CDR3 has 12 residues. CDR3 in DNA: TGCAGTGCTTCCGACAGTCTGGCTGAGCAGTTCTTC. Its translation is CSASDSLAEQFF.

This clone was found many times. This rearrangement joins TRBV28 to TRBJ1-1; 9 positions match TRBD1. The V gene's germline CDR1 is MDHEN and CDR2 SYDVKM. This CDR3 has 15 amino acids. With V trimmed by 5 bases and J by 3 bases, 7 bases remained unmatched. The CDR3 DNA follows: TGTGCCAGCAGTCGTATAAGGACAGGGGACACTGAAGCTTTCTTT. Translating gives CASSRIRTGDTEAFF.

To note about this clone: Given the absence of the conserved phenylalanine or tryptophan at the CDR3 end, a read error is likely. This chain uses TRBV25-1 with TRBJ2-1, with 9 bases identical to TRBD1. Germline V gene sequence: CDR1 MGHDK, CDR2 SYGVNS. V shed 3 bases and J 7 bases; nucleotides not matched to a gene: 7. The CDR3 is 15 amino acids. The CDR3 DNA is TGTGCCAGCAGTGACTTTCGACAGGGGGGGAATGAGCAGTTCTAC. The encoded protein is CASSDFRQGGNEQFY.

For this clone: A much bigger clone sits one base away, suggesting this may be a read error. The same CDR3 also results from other DNA sequences found in this sample. This chain joins TRBV6-6 and TRBJ1-1; D ambiguous. The ends were cut back, 3 bases at V and 11 bases at J, with 13 bases in the middle. Germline CDR1 MNHNY, CDR2 SVGAGI (reference sequence). The CDR3 extends over 12 amino acids. CDR3: CASSYESGEAFF. CDR3 nucleotide sequence: TGTGCCAGCAGTTATGAGTCGGGTGAGGCTTTCTTT.

V gene TRBV20-1 combines with J gene TRBJ2-3, with 11 bases identical to TRBD2. Germline V gives CDR1 DFQATT, CDR2 SNEGSKA (reference sequence). The CDR3 is 15 amino acids. Trimming removed 1 base from V and 7 bases from J; junction bases left unmatched: 7. The CDR3 DNA reads TGCAGTGCTAGAGTATTAGCGGGAGGGCCGCATACGCAGTATTTT. It translates to CSARVLAGGPHTQYF.

In this sample, this clone is medium-sized. This chain connects TRBV19 to TRBJ1-2; no definite D call. Germline CDR1 and CDR2: LNHDA and SQIVND (reference sequence). The CDR3 runs 12 residues. V gave up 7 bases and J gave up 4 bases, with 10 bases separating them. CDR3 nucleotide sequence: TGTGCCAGTATCGGAGGGTTCTATGGCTACACCTTC. Amino acids: CASIGGFYGYTF. The full variable domain, its missing parts supplied by reference TRBV19 and TRBJ1-2, is DGGITQSPKYLFRKEGQNVTLSCEQNLNHDAMYWYRQDPGQGLRLIYYSQIVNDFQKGDIAEGYSVSREKKESFPLTVTSAQKNPTAFYLCASIGGFYGYTFGSGTRLTVV.

This clone was counted a few times. The chain is built from TRBV7-8 and TRBJ2-3; 7 nucleotides match TRBD1. V gave up 4 bases and J gave up 3 bases; unmatched junction bases: 4. CDR1 and CDR2 (germline): SGHVS, FQNEAQ. The CDR3 spans 14 residues. This CDR3 is CASSSTGRTDTQYF. Here the CDR3 DNA reads TGTGCCAGCAGCTCGACAGGGAGAACAGATACGCAGTATTTT.

This clone was detected many times. The rearrangement joins TRBV6-1 to TRBJ2-1, with a weak D call TRBD1 (5 bases). Trimming removed 5 bases at V and 1 base at J, with 9 bases between. Germline V gene lookup returns CDR1 MNHNS and CDR2 SASEGT. There are 14 residues in the CDR3. CDR3 DNA sequence: TGTGCCAGCAGTTTACAGGTATCCTACAATGAGCAGTTCTTC. As protein: CASSLQVSYNEQFF.

This clone was counted many times. The chain employs TRBV2 and TRBJ2-7; 10 bases line up with TRBD2. Germline values: CDR1 SNHLY, CDR2 FYNNEI. CDR3 size: 14 residues. V shed 10 bases, J shed 4 bases, and the junction held 10 bases outside the gene matches. CDR3 amino acids: CAILRAGGRYEQYF. DNA of the CDR3: TGTGCCATCCTGAGAGCGGGAGGGCGTTACGAGCAGTACTTC.

This clone was detected ten times or more. J is TRBJ1-3 and V is TRBV2; possibly TRBD1 for D (6 bases). The CDR3 sequence is 15 residues long. CDR1 is SNHLY and CDR2 is FYNNEI in the germline V gene. Trimming cost V 3 bases and J 2 bases, with 11 bases left between them. The CDR3 spells CASSERAGAGNTIYF. The CDR3 DNA is TGTGCCAGCAGTGAGAGGGCAGGGGCTGGAAACACCATATATTTT.